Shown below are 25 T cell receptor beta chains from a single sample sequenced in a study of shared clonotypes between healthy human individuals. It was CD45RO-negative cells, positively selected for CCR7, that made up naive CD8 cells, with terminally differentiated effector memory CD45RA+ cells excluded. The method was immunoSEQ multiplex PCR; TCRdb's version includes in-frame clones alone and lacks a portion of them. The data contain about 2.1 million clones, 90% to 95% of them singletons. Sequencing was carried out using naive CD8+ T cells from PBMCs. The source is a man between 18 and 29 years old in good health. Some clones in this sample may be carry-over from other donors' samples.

CDR3 sequence reads: CASSSSPIEAFF. The CDR3 nucleotides are TGTGCCAGCAGCTCTAGCCCCATTGAAGCTTTCTTT. This chain connects TRBV7-8 to TRBJ1-1; D remains ambiguous. With 4 bases removed from V and 7 bases from J, the gap between germline ends came to 10 bases. The CDR3 loop spans 12 amino acids. Germline assignment: CDR1 SGHVS and CDR2 FQNEAQ.

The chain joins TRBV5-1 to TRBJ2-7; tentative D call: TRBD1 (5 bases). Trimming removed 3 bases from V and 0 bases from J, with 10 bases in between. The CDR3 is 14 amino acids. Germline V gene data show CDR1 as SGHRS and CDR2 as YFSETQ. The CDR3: CASSWGFSSYEQYF. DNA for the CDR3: TGCGCCAGCAGCTGGGGCTTTAGCTCCTACGAGCAGTACTTC.

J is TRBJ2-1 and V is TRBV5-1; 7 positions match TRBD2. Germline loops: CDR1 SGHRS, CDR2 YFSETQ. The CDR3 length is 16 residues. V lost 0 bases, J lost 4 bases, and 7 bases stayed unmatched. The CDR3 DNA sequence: TGCGCCAGCAGCTTGGAACCGGGACTACTATACAATGAGCAGTTCTTC. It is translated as CASSLEPGLLYNEQFF.

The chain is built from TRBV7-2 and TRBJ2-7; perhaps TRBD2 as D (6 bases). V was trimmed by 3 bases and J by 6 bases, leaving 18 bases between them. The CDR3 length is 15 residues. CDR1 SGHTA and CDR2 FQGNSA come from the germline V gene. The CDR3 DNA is TGTGCCAGCAGCTTCCTGCTCGGGGGAGAGAGCGAGCAGTACTTC. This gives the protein CASSFLLGGESEQYF.

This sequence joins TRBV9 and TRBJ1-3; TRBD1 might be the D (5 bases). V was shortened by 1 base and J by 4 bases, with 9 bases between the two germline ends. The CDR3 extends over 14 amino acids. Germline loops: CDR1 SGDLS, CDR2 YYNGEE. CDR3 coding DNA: TGTGCCAGCAGCGTATCAGGGTTCGGAAACACCATATATTTT. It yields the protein CASSVSGFGNTIYF.

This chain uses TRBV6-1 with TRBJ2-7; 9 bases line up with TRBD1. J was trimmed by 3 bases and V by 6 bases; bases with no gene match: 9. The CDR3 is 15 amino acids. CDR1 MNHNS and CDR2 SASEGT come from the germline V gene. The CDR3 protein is CASRPRDRVGYEQYF. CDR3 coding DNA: TGTGCCAGCAGACCCCGGGACAGGGTTGGCTACGAGCAGTACTTC.

CDR3 sequence (DNA): TGTGCCAGCAGTTTATGGTCCCTGAACACCGGGGAGCTGTTTTTT. It specifies CASSLWSLNTGELFF. V is TRBV27 and J is TRBJ2-2; D remains ambiguous. CDR1 and CDR2 from the germline V gene are MNHEY and SMNVEV (reference sequence). This CDR3 is 15 amino acids long. V lost 1 base to trimming and J lost 1 base, with 7 bases between them.

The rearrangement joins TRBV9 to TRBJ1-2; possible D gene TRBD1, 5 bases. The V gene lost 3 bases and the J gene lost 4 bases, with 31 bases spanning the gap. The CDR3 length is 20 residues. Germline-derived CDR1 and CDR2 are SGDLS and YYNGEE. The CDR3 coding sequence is TGTGCCAGCAGCGCCCCGGGGGGGGGTGAGGGCCGCATGACATTCTATGGCTACACCTTC. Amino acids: CASSAPGGGEGRMTFYGYTF.

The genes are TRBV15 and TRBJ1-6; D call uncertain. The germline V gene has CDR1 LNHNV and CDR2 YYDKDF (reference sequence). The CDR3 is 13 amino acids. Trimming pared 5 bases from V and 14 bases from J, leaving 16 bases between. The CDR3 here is CATSGARSNTLHF. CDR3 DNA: TGTGCCACCAGCGGCGCGCGCTCGAACACCCTCCACTTT. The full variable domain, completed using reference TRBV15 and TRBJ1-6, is DAMVIQNPRYQVTQFGKPVTLSCSQTLNHNVMYWYQQKSSQAPKLLFHYYDKDFNNEADTPDNFQSRRPNTSFCFLDIRSPGLGDTAMYLCATSGARSNTLHFGNGTRLTVT.

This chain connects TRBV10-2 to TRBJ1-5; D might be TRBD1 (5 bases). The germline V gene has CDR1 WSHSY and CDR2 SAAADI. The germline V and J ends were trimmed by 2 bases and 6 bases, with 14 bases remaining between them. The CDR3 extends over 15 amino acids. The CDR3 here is CASSERENRTQPQHF. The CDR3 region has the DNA TGCGCCAGCAGTGAGAGAGAAAACAGGACTCAGCCCCAGCATTTT.

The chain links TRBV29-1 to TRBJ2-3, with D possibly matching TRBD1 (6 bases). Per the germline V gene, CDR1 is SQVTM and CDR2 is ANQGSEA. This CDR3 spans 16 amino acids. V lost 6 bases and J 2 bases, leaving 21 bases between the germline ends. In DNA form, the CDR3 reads TGCAGCGTACTATCGACAGGCCCTAACCCCACAGATACGCAGTATTTT. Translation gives CSVLSTGPNPTDTQYF.

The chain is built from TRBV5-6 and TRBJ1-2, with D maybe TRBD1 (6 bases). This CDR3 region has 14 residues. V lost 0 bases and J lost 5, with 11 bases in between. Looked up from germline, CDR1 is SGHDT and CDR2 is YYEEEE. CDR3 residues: CASSLGTAQYGYTF. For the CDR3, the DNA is TGTGCCAGCAGCTTGGGGACAGCCCAGTATGGCTACACCTTC.

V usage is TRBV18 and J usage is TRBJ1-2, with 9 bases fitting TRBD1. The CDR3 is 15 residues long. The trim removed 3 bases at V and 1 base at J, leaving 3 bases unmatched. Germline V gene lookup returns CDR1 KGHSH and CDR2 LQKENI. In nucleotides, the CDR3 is TGTGCCAGCTCACCTGACAGGGGGGATAACTATGGCTACACCTTC. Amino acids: CASSPDRGDNYGYTF. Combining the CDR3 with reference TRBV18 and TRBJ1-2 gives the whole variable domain NAGVMQNPRHLVRRRGQEARLRCSPMKGHSHVYWYRQLPEEGLKFMVYLQKENIIDESGMPKERFSAEFPKEGPSILRIQQVVRGDSAAYFCASSPDRGDNYGYTFGSGTRLTVV.

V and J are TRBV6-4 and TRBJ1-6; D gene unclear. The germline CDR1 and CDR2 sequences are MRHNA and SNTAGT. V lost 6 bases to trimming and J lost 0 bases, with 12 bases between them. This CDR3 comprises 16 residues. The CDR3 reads CASRDGSSSYNSPLHF. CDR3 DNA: TGTGCCAGCAGGGACGGATCAAGCTCCTATAATTCACCCCTCCACTTT.

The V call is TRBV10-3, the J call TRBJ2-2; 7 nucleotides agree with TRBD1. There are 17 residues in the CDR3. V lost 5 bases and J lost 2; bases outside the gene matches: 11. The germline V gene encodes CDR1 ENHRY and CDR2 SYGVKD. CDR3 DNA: TGTGCCATCAGTAGCAGTCCACGGGACAGCAACACCGGGGAGCTGTTTTTT. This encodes CAISSSPRDSNTGELFF.

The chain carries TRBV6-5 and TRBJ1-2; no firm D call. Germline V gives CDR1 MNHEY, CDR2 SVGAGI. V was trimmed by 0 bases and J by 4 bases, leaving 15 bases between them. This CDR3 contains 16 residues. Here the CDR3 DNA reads TGTGCCAGCAGTTACTCGATAGGACTTACTAGCTATGGCTACACCTTC. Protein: CASSYSIGLTSYGYTF.

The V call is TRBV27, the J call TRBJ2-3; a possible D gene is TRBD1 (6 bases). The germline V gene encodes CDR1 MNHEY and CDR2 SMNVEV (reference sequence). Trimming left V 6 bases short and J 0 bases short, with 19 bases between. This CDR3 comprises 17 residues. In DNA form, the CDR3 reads TGTGCCAGCAGCCGAACAGGGTACTCAACTAGCACAGATACGCAGTATTTT. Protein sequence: CASSRTGYSTSTDTQYF.

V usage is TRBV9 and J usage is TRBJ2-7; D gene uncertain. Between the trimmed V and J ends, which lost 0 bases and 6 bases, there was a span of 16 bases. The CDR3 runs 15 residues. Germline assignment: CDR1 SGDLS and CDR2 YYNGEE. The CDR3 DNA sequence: TGTGCCAGCAGCGTAGTCGGCGGACCCTCTGGCGAGCAGTACTTC. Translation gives CASSVVGGPSGEQYF.

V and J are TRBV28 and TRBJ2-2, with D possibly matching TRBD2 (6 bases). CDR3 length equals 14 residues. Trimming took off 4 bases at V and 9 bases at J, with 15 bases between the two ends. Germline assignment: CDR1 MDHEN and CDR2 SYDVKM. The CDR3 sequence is CASSSIAVTWELFF. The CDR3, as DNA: TGTGCCAGCAGTTCAATAGCGGTAACCTGGGAGCTGTTTTTT.

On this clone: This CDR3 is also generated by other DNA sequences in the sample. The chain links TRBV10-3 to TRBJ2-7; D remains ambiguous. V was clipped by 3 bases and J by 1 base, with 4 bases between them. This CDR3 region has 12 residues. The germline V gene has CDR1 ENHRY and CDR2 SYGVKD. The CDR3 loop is CAISESSYEQYF. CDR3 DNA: TGTGCCATCAGTGAATCTTCCTACGAGCAGTACTTC.

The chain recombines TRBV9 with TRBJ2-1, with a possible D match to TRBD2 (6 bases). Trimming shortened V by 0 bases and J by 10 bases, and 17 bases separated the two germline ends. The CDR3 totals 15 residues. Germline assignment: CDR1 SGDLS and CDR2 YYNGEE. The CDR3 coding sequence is TGTGCCAGCAGCGTAGGGACTACCCCTCCTTACGAGCAGTTCTTC. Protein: CASSVGTTPPYEQFF.

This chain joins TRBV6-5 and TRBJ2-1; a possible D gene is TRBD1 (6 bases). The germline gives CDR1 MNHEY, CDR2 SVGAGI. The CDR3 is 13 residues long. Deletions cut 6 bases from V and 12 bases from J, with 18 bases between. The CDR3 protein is CASSHRQEYPQFF. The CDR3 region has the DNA TGTGCCAGCAGCCACCGACAGGAATATCCGCAGTTCTTC.

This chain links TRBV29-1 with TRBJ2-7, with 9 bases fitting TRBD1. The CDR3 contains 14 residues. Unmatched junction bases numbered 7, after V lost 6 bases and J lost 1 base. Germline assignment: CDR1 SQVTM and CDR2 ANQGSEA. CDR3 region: CSVMDRGYSYEQYF. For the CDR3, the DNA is TGCAGCGTAATGGACAGGGGATATTCCTACGAGCAGTACTTC.

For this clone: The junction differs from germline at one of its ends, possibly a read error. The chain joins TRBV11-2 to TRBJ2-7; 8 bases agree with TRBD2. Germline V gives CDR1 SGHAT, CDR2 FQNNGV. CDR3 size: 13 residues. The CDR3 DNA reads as TGTGCCAGCAGCTTAGTGGGGACTAGGGGGGACCACTTC. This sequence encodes CASSLVGTRGDHF.

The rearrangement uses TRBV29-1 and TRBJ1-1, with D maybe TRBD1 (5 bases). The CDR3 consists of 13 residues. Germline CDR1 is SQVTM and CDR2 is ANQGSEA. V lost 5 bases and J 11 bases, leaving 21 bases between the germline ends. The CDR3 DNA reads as TGCAGCGTTCCGGGCCAGCGGGGTTGGGGGGCTTTCTTT. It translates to CSVPGQRGWGAFF.